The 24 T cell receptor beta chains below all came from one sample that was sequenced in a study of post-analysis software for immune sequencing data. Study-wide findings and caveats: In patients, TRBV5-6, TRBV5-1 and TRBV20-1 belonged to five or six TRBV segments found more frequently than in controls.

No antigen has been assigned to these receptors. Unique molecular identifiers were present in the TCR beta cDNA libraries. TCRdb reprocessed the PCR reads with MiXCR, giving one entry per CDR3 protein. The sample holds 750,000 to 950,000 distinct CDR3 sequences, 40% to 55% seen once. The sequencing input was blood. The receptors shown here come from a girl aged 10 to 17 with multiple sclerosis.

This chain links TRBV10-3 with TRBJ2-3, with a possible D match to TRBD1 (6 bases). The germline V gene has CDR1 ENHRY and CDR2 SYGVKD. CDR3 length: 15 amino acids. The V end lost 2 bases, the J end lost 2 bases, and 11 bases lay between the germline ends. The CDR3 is CAISEVQGYTDTQYF. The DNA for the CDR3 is TGTGCCATCAGTGAGGTTCAGGGGTACACAGATACGCAGTATTTT.

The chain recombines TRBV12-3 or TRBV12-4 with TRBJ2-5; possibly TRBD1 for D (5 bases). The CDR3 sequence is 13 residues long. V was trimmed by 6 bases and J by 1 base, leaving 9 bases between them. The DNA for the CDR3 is TGTGCCAGCAGACTCCAGGGCCAAGAGACCCAGTACTTC. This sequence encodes CASRLQGQETQYF.

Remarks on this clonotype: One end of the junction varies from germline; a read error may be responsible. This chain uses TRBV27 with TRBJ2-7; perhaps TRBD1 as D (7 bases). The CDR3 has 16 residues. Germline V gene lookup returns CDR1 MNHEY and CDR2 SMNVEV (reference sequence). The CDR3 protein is CASSLGGGTAAYERYF. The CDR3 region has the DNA TGTGCCAGCAGTTTGGGGGGCGGGACAGCTGCCTACGAGCGGTACTTC.

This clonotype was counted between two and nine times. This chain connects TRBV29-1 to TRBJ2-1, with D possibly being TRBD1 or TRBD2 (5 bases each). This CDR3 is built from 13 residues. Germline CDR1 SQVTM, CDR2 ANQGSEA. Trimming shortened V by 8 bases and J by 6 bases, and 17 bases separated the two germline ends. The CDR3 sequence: CSMDLRGVNEQFF. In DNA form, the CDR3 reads TGCAGCATGGACCTCCGGGGCGTCAATGAGCAGTTCTTC.

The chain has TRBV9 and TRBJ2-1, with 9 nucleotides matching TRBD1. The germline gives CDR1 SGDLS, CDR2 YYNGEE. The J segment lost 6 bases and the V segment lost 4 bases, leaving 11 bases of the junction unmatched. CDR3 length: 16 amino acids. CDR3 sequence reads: CASSLHRGLDLNEQFF. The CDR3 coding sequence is TGTGCCAGCAGCCTCCACAGGGGGCTCGACCTCAATGAGCAGTTCTTC.

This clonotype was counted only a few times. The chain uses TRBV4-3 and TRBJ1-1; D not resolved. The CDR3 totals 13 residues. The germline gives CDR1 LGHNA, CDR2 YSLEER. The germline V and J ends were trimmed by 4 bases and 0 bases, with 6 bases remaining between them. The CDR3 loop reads CASSRAMNTEAFF. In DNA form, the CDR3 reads TGCGCCAGCAGCCGTGCAATGAACACTGAAGCTTTCTTT.

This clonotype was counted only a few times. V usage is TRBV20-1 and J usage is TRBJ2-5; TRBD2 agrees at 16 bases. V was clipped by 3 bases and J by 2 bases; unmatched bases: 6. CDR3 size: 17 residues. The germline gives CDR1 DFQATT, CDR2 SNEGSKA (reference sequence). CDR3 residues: CSASPGLAGGPQETQYF. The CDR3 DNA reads TGCAGTGCTAGCCCGGGACTAGCGGGAGGGCCTCAAGAGACCCAGTACTTC.

The CDR3 region has the DNA TGTGCCAGCAGTTTACAGGGACAGGGGGCCGATGAGCAGTTCTTC. Translated: CASSLQGQGADEQFF. The chain carries TRBV12-3 or TRBV12-4 and TRBJ2-1; TRBD1 matches at 12 bases. The CDR3 sequence is 15 residues long. Trimming at V came to 2 bases and at J to 8 bases, leaving 4 bases not matched to a gene.

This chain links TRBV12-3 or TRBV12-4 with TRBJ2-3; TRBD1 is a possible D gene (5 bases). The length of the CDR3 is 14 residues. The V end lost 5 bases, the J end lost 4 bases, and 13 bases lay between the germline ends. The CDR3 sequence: CASSPSGASDTQYF. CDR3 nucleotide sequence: TGTGCCAGCAGTCCCAGTGGGGCTTCAGATACGCAGTATTTT.

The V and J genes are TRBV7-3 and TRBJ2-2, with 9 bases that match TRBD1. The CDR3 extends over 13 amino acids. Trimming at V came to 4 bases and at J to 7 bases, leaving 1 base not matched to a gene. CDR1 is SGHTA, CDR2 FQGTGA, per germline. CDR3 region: CASSSTGGGELFF. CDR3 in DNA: TGTGCCAGCAGCTCGACAGGGGGCGGGGAGCTGTTTTTT.

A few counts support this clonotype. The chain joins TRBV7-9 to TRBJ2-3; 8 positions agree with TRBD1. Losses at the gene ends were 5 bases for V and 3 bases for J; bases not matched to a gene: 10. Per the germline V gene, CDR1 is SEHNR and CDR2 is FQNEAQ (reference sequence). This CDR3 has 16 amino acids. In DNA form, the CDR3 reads TGTGCCAGCAGCCCTCGACAGGGGTCGGATACAGATACGCAGTATTTT. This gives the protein CASSPRQGSDTDTQYF.

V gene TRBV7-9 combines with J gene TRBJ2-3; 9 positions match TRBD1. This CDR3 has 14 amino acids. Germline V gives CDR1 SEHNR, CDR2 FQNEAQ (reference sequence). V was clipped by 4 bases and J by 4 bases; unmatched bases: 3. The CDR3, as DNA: TGTGCCAGCAGCTGGGACAGGGTCGCAGATACGCAGTATTTT. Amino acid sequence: CASSWDRVADTQYF.

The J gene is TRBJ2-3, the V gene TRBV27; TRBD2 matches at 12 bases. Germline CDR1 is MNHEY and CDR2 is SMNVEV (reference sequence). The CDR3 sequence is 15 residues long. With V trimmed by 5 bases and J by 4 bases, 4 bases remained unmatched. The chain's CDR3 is CASSLAGGAPDTQYF. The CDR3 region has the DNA TGTGCCAGCAGTCTAGCGGGAGGGGCTCCAGATACGCAGTATTTT.

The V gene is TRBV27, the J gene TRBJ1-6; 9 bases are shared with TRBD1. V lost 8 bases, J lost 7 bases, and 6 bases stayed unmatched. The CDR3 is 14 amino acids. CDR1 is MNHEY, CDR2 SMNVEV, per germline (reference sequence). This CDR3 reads CASRGTGRNSPLHF. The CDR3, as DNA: TGTGCCAGCCGAGGGACAGGGCGAAATTCACCCCTCCACTTT.

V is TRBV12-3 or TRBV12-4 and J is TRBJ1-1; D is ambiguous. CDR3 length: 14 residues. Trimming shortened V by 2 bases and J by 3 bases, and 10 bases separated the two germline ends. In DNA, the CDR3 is TGTGCCAGCAGTTTAAGGCGCCGGGACACTGAAGCTTTCTTT. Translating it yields CASSLRRRDTEAFF.

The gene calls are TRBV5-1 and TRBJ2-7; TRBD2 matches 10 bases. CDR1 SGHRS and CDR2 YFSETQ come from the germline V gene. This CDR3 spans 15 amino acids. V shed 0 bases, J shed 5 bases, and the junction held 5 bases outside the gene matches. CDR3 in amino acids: CASSLASGRADEQYF. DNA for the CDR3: TGCGCCAGCAGCTTGGCAAGCGGGAGGGCCGACGAGCAGTACTTC.

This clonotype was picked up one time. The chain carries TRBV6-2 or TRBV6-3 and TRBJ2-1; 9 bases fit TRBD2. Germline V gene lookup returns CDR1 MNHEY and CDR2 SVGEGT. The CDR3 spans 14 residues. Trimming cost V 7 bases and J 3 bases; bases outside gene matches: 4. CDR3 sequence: CASIRREGYNEQFF. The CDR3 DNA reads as TGTGCCAGCATCCGGCGGGAGGGCTACAATGAGCAGTTCTTC.

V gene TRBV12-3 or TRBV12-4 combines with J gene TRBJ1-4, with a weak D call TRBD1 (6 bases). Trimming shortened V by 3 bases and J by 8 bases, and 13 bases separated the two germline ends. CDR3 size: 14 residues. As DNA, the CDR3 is TGTGCCAGCAGTTTGGGGGCTCAGAGCGAAAAACTGTTTTTT. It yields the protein CASSLGAQSEKLFF.

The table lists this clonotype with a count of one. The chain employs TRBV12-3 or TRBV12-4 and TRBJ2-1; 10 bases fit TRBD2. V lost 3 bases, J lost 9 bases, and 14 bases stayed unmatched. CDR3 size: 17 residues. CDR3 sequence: CASSFELAGDQEGEQFF. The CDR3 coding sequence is TGTGCCAGCAGTTTTGAGCTAGCGGGAGATCAGGAGGGTGAGCAGTTCTTC.

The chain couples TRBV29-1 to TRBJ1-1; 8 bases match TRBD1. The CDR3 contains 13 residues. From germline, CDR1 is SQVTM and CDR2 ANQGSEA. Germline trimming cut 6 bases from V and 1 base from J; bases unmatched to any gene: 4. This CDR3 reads CSVDTGGNTEAFF. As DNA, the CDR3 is TGCAGCGTGGACACAGGGGGGAACACTGAAGCTTTCTTT.

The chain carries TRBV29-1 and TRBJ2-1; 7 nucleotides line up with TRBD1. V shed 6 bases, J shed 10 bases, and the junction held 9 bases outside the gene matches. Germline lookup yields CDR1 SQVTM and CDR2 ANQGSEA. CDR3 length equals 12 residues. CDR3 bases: TGCAGCGTGGGGACAGCTTCCTACGAGCAGTTCTTC. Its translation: CSVGTASYEQFF.

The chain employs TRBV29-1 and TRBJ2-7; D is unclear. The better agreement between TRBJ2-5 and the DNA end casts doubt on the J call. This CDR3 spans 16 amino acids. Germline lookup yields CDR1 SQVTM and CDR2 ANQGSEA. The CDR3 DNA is TGCAGCGTTGAAGAACCTGAGGACCGCCGGTATGGGACCCAGTACTTC. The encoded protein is CSVEEPEDRRYGTQYF.

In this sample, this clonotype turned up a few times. CDR3 protein: CASSQEVWTSGINTDTQYF. Written as DNA, the CDR3 is TGTGCCAGCAGCCAAGAAGTATGGACTAGCGGGATAAACACAGATACGCAGTATTTT. The chain links TRBV3-1 to TRBJ2-3; 12 bases are shared with TRBD2. Germline V gene sequence: CDR1 LGHDT, CDR2 YNNKEL (reference sequence). V was pared by 0 bases and J by 2 bases, with 9 bases of the junction left unmatched. CDR3 length: 19 amino acids.

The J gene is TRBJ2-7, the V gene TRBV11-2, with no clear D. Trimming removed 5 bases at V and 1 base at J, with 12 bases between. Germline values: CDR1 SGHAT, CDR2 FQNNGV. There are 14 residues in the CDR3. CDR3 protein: CASSPNRLSYEQYF. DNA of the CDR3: TGTGCCAGCAGCCCCAACCGGCTATCCTACGAGCAGTACTTC.